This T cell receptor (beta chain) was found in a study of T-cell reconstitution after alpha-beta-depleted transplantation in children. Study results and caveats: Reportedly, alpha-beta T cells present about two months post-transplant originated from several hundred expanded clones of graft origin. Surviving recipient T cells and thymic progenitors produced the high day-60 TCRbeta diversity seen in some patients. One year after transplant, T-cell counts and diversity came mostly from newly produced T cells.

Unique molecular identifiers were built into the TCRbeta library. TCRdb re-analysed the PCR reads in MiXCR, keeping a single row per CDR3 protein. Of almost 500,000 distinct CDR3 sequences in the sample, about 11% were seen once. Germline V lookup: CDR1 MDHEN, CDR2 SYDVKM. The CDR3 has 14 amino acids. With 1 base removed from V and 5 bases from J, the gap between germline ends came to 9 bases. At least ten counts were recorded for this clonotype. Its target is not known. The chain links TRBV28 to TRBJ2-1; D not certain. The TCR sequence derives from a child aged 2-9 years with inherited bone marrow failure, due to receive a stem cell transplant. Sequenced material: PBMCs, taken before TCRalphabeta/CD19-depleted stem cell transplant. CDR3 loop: CASSLSRLNNEQFF. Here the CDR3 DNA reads TGTGCCAGCAGTTTATCAAGACTTAACAATGAGCAGTTCTTC.